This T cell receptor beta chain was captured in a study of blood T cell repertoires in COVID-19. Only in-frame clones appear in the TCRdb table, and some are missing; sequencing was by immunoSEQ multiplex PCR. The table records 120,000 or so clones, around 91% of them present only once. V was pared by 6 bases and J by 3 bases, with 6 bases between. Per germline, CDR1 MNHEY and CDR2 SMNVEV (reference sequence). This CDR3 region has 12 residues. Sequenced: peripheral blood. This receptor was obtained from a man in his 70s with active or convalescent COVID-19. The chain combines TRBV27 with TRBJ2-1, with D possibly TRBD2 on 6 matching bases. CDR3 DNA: TGTGCCAGCAGCGGGAGCTACAATGAGCAGTTCTTC. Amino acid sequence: CASSGSYNEQFF.